Following are 26 T cell receptor beta chains from one sample sequenced in a study of T cells after yellow fever vaccination. TCRdb re-analysed the 5' RACE reads in MiXCR, keeping a single row per CDR3 protein. The sample holds roughly 50,000 distinct CDR3 sequences, 7.4% seen once. The source material was CD8+ T cells sorted from PBMCs, sampled around 15 days after the first yellow fever vaccination. The origin of the receptors is a man between 18 and 35 years old who received the YFV17D yellow fever vaccine.

Comment on this clonotype: This may stem from a read error, because a much larger clone lies one nucleotide away. V is TRBV12-3 or TRBV12-4 and J is TRBJ2-3; TRBD1 might be the D (5 bases). Trimming took off 7 bases at V and 4 bases at J, with 12 bases between the two ends. The CDR3 has 13 amino acids. The CDR3 loop reads CASNSGFADTQYF. CDR3 nucleotides: TGTGCCAGCAATTCAGGGTTTGCAGATACGCAGTATTTT.

At least ten counts were recorded for this clonotype. The CDR3 sequence: CASINRDRVYNEQFF. In nucleotides, the CDR3 is TGTGCCAGCATCAACCGGGACAGGGTTTACAATGAGCAGTTCTTC. The rearrangement links TRBV2 to TRBJ2-1; TRBD1 agrees at 9 bases. The CDR3 has 15 amino acids. V trimming: 7 bases; J trimming: 4 bases; junction bases outside the gene matches: 8. Germline V gene data show CDR1 as SNHLY and CDR2 as FYNNEI.

This clonotype has a count of ten or more. The chain links TRBV20-1 to TRBJ1-2, with 8 nucleotides matching TRBD1. V lost 1 base, J lost 2 bases, and 0 bases stayed unmatched. Germline V gives CDR1 DFQATT, CDR2 SNEGSKA (reference sequence). The CDR3 has 13 amino acids. The CDR3 region is CSARAGGNYGYTF. In nucleotides, the CDR3 is TGCAGTGCTAGAGCAGGGGGCAACTATGGCTACACCTTC.

This clonotype has a count of ten or more. The chain recombines TRBV6-5 with TRBJ1-2, with a weak D call TRBD1 (5 bases). This CDR3 region has 15 residues. Trimming stripped 0 bases from V and 4 bases from J, with 12 bases between. Germline V CDR1 and CDR2: MNHEY, SVGAGI. CDR3 in amino acids: CASSYSIGGSYGYTF. Here the CDR3 DNA reads TGTGCCAGCAGTTACTCGATCGGGGGTAGCTATGGCTACACCTTC.

This clonotype has ten or more counts. This chain's CDR3 is CASSSDRGYGAFF. CDR3 nucleotides: TGTGCCAGCAGCTCGGACAGGGGGTATGGAGCTTTCTTT. The chain has TRBV7-9 and TRBJ1-1, with 10 bases that match TRBD1. This CDR3 spans 13 amino acids. CDR1 and CDR2 from the germline V gene are SEHNR and FQNEAQ (reference sequence). V was clipped by 4 bases and J by 10 bases; unmatched bases: 6.

This clonotype came up a few times. The chain recombines TRBV15 with TRBJ2-7, with a possible D match to TRBD2 (5 bases). The CDR3 contains 16 residues. Trimming shortened V by 2 bases and J by 4 bases, and 18 bases separated the two germline ends. Germline lookup yields CDR1 LNHNV and CDR2 YYDKDF (reference sequence). This CDR3 is CATSRIPLGGRYEQYV. For the CDR3, the DNA is TGTGCCACCAGCAGAATACCCCTCGGAGGAAGGTACGAGCAGTACGTC.

There are many counts of this clonotype. The chain recombines TRBV12-3 or TRBV12-4 with TRBJ2-1, with D perhaps TRBD1 (6 bases). V was cut by 6 bases and J by 4 bases, with 13 bases left in between. The CDR3 spans 14 residues. The CDR3 loop reads CASSPRTDYNEQFF. As DNA, the CDR3 is TGTGCCAGCAGCCCCCGGACAGATTACAATGAGCAGTTCTTC.

This clonotype has ten or more counts. The V call is TRBV12-3 or TRBV12-4, the J call TRBJ2-3; a possible D gene is TRBD2 (7 bases). The CDR3 has 14 residues. The V end lost 6 bases, the J end lost 5 bases, and 15 bases lay between the germline ends. The CDR3 DNA sequence: TGTGCCAGCAGACTTCAGGGAGGGGGAGATACGCAGTATTTT. It codes for CASRLQGGGDTQYF.

This clonotype was seen many times. The chain couples TRBV29-1 to TRBJ2-5, with 9 bases identical to TRBD2. This CDR3 spans 14 amino acids. Germline-derived CDR1 and CDR2 are SQVTM and ANQGSEA. J lost 5 bases, V lost 4 bases, and 8 bases had no gene match. The CDR3 sequence: CSVVRRGGQETQYF. CDR3 nucleotide sequence: TGCAGCGTTGTAAGGCGGGGGGGCCAGGAGACCCAGTACTTC.

This clonotype ranks as medium-sized (0.01 to 0.1%). The chain uses TRBV20-1 and TRBJ2-1; TRBD2 matches 11 bases. Trimming took 5 bases from V and 8 from J; bases not matched to a gene: 11. The CDR3 loop spans 15 amino acids. Germline V lookup: CDR1 DFQATT, CDR2 SNEGSKA (reference sequence). The CDR3 spells CSALLAGGLSHEQFF. The CDR3 nucleotides read TGCAGTGCTCTCCTAGCGGGGGGACTAAGTCATGAGCAGTTCTTC.

The genes are TRBV19 and TRBJ2-2; 9 bases match TRBD1. V dropped 9 bases and J dropped 3; count of bases not matched to a gene: 5. The germline V gene encodes CDR1 LNHDA and CDR2 SQIVND (reference sequence). The CDR3 loop spans 14 amino acids. Written as DNA, the CDR3 is TGTGCCAGCGACAGGGGGAGGTACACCGGGGAGCTGTTTTTT. It encodes CASDRGRYTGELFF.

This clonotype appeared a few times. This chain connects TRBV7-2 to TRBJ2-7; D unclear. Per germline, CDR1 SGHTA and CDR2 FQGNSA. Trimming left V 4 bases short and J 5 bases short, with 21 bases between. The CDR3 has 16 residues. The CDR3: CASSSPRWEGENEQYF. CDR3 nucleotide sequence: TGTGCCAGCAGCTCCCCCCGTTGGGAAGGCGAGAACGAGCAGTACTTC.

This clonotype came up many times. The chain couples TRBV7-9 to TRBJ1-1, with D maybe TRBD1 (5 bases). The CDR3 is 13 residues long. Per germline, CDR1 SEHNR and CDR2 FQNEAQ (reference sequence). Trimming pared 11 bases from V and 0 bases from J, leaving 13 bases between. The chain's CDR3 is CAGETEMNTEAFF. The CDR3 DNA is TGTGCCGGGGAGACAGAAATGAACACTGAAGCTTTCTTT.

This clonotype has a count of ten or more. CDR3 sequence (DNA): TGCAGTGCAAGAACCGGGCGGGGGGACACAGATACGCAGTATTTT. It specifies CSARTGRGDTDTQYF. This chain uses TRBV20-1 with TRBJ2-3, with TRBD2 matching 8 bases. V dropped 6 bases and J dropped 2; count of bases not matched to a gene: 10. From germline, CDR1 is DFQATT and CDR2 SNEGSKA (reference sequence). The CDR3 is 15 amino acids.

This clonotype was observed at least ten times. V gene TRBV21-1 combines with J gene TRBJ2-7. TRBV21-1 is a recognized pseudogene. The CDR3 loop spans 13 amino acids. For the CDR3, the DNA is TGTGCCAGCAGCCATGGATTATACTACGAGCAGTACGTC. This encodes CASSHGLYYEQYV.

The chain combines TRBV4-3 with TRBJ2-5; 9 nucleotides align to TRBD2. CDR1 LGHNA and CDR2 YSLEER come from the germline V gene. The V and J ends lost 6 bases and 5 bases, in that order; junction bases with no gene match: 13. The CDR3 contains 16 residues. The CDR3 DNA follows: TGCGCCAGCAGTCGCCTGGGAGCGGGGGGTCGGGAGACCCAGTACTTC. Protein: CASSRLGAGGRETQYF.

This clonotype was counted many times. J is TRBJ2-7 and V is TRBV7-6, with a weak D call TRBD2 (5 bases). CDR3 length equals 13 residues. Germline V gene sequence: CDR1 SGHVS, CDR2 FNYEAQ. The V end lost 5 bases, the J end lost 4 bases, and 12 bases lay between the germline ends. CDR3 in DNA: TGTGCCAGCAGCATGGGAGTTCCGTACGAGCAGTACTTC. It translates to CASSMGVPYEQYF.

This clonotype has a count of ten or more. J is TRBJ2-2 and V is TRBV7-9; perhaps D is TRBD1 or TRBD2 (5 bases each). The V gene lost 6 bases and the J gene lost 1 base, with 18 bases spanning the gap. Germline V gives CDR1 SEHNR, CDR2 FQNEAQ (reference sequence). The CDR3 sequence is 17 residues long. CDR3 sequence (DNA): TGTGCCAGCAGTCGGGGAAGGGCAGGGATGAACACCGGGGAGCTGTTTTTT. Translating it yields CASSRGRAGMNTGELFF.

This clonotype was counted at least ten times. The rearrangement joins TRBV7-9 to TRBJ2-7, with TRBD1 matching over 9 bases. Germline CDR1 is SEHNR and CDR2 is FQNEAQ (reference sequence). Trimming at V came to 5 bases and at J to 5 bases, leaving 10 bases not matched to a gene. The CDR3 spans 15 residues. The CDR3 bases are TGTGCCAGCAGCCCAGGACAGGGGCCGACAAACGAGCAGTACGTC. Protein sequence: CASSPGQGPTNEQYV.

This clonotype was counted at least ten times. The chain recombines TRBV10-3 with TRBJ2-7; D call uncertain. This CDR3 contains 13 residues. Germline V gene data show CDR1 as ENHRY and CDR2 as SYGVKD. The CDR3 DNA is TGTGCCATCAGTCAGTCCCAATCCTACGAGCAGTACGTC. Amino acids: CAISQSQSYEQYV.

This clonotype was seen a handful of times. The rearrangement joins TRBV7-8 to TRBJ2-3; the D is unclear. CDR3 size: 11 residues. V lost 6 bases, J lost 5 bases, and 6 bases lay in between. The germline V gene encodes CDR1 SGHVS and CDR2 FQNEAQ. The CDR3 loop is CASSQGDTQYF. The CDR3 DNA reads as TGTGCCAGCAGTCAAGGAGATACGCAGTATTTT.

V usage is TRBV12-3 or TRBV12-4 and J usage is TRBJ1-2, with D perhaps TRBD1 (5 bases). The CDR3 sequence is 13 residues long. The V and J ends lost 5 bases and 3 bases respectively, with 10 bases between them. The chain's CDR3 is CASSPGGDYGYTF. CDR3 in DNA: TGTGCCAGCAGTCCCGGGGGAGACTATGGCTACACCTTC.

By proportion, this clonotype is medium-sized (0.01 to 0.1%). This sequence joins TRBV4-1 and TRBJ2-1; no reliable D call. CDR1 is MGHRA and CDR2 is YSYEKL in the germline V gene. V was clipped by 0 bases and J by 11 bases, with 11 bases between them. This CDR3 has 13 amino acids. CDR3 DNA: TGCGCCAGCAGCCAAGATCAGCCCACCAAGCAGTTCTTC. Its protein product is CASSQDQPTKQFF.

As concerns this clonotype: A much larger clone sits a single nucleotide away, making a read error possible. The CDR3 is CASRQEGEKLFF. DNA of the CDR3: TGCGCCAGCCGCCAAGAAGGAGAAAAACTGTTTTTT. The chain joins TRBV4-3 to TRBJ1-4, with no clear D. The CDR3 has 12 amino acids. In germline, CDR1 is LGHNA, CDR2 YSLEER.

In its sample, this clonotype was seen many times. V usage is TRBV29-1 and J usage is TRBJ2-2; D is perhaps TRBD1 (6 bases). CDR3 length: 14 amino acids. Germline CDR1 and CDR2: SQVTM and ANQGSEA. The V end was cut by 2 bases, the J end by 6 bases, with 13 bases between. CDR3 DNA sequence: TGCAGCGTTGAATCAGGGGAATTGCCCGGGGAGCTGTTTTTT. Protein product: CSVESGELPGELFF.

This clonotype was recorded many times. V is TRBV6-5 and J is TRBJ2-3, with 8 nucleotides matching TRBD2. The germline CDR1 and CDR2 sequences are MNHEY and SVGAGI. The length of the CDR3 is 16 residues. V was pared by 6 bases and J by 1 base, with 9 bases of the junction left unmatched. CDR3 residues: CASSLYSGARTDTQYF. CDR3 nucleotide sequence: TGTGCCAGCAGCTTATATAGCGGGGCCCGCACAGATACGCAGTATTTT.